The sequence of this TCR beta chain was determined in a study of early T cells in non-severe SARS-CoV-2 infection. This clonotype came up many times. Germline V CDR1 and CDR2: SGHAT, FQNNGV. There are 14 residues in the CDR3. V was clipped by 2 bases and J by 3 bases; unmatched bases: 2. MiXCR was run by TCRdb on the 5' RACE reads, yielding one entry per CDR3 protein. Of around 63,000 distinct CDR3 sequences in the sample, roughly 13% were seen once. The V and J genes are TRBV11-2 and TRBJ2-7; 9 bases map to TRBD2. The sequenced material came from whole blood. The receptor comes from an adult who was a healthcare worker with PCR-confirmed SARS-CoV-2 infection or an uninfected control (not recorded which). Here the CDR3 reads CASSLSSGVYEQYF. The CDR3 nucleotides read TGTGCCAGCAGCTTATCTAGCGGGGTCTACGAGCAGTACTTC.